The source of this T cell receptor beta chain is a study of shared clonotypes between healthy human individuals. Study-wide background: Donor ages ranged 18 to 49 years: a couple of women, a few men.

Concerning this clone: Its specificity is not known.

Study findings and constraints: Generation of non-shared clonotypes was less probable than generation of clonotypes shared by all four donors.

In the naive CD8 group, cells lacked CD45RO and were positively selected for CCR7, so terminally differentiated effector memory CD45RA+ cells were left out. The healthy adult donors were HIV-negative and reported no recent acute infections or vaccinations. Profiled with immunoSEQ multiplex PCR; TCRdb holds only in-frame clones, not every one. Of a few hundred thousand clones in the sample, around 95% are singletons; the top ten hold about 0.11%. This CDR3 contains 17 residues. V gave up 7 bases and J gave up 5 bases; unmatched junction bases: 19. Germline V gene lookup returns CDR1 MDHEN and CDR2 SYDVKM.

This TCR was sampled from a woman aged 25 to 45 in good health. The V gene is TRBV28, the J gene TRBJ2-5; 7 bases align to TRBD1. The sample consisted of naive CD8+ T cells sorted from blood. The CDR3 DNA follows: TGTGCCAGCATCTCACTTCGGACAGGTGCAATCCGGGAGACCCAGTACTTC. Amino acids: CASISLRTGAIRETQYF.